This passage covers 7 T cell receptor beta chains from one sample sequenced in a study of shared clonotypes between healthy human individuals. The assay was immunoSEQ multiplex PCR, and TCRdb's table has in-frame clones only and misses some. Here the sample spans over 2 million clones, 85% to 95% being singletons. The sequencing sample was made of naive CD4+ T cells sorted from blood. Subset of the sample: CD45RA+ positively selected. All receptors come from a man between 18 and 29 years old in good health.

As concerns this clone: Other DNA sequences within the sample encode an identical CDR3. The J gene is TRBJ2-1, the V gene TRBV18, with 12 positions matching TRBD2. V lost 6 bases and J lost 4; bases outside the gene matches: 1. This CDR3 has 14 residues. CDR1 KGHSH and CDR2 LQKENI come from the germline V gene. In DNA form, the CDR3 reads TGTGCCAGCTCGGGGACTAGCGGGTACAATGAGCAGTTCTTC. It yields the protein CASSGTSGYNEQFF.

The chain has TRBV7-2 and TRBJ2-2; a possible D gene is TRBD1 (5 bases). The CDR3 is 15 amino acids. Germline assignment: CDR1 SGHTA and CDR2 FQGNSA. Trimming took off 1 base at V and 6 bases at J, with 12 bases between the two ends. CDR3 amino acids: CASSLVVQGAGELFF. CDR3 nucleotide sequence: TGTGCCAGCAGCTTAGTGGTGCAGGGCGCCGGGGAGCTGTTTTTT.

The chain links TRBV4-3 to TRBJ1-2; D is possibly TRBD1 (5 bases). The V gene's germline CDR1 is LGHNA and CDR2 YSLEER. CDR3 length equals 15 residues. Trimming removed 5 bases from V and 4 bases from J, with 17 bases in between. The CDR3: CASSNTGTVGYGYTF. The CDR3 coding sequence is TGCGCCAGCAGCAACACCGGGACCGTGGGCTATGGCTACACCTTC.

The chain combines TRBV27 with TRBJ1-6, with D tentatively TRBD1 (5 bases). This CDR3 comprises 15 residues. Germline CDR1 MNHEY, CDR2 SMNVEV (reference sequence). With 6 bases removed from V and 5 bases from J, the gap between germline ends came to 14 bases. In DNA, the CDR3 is TGTGCCAGCAGGGGGGGGATGGTCGATAATTCACCCCTCCACTTT. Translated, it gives CASRGGMVDNSPLHF.

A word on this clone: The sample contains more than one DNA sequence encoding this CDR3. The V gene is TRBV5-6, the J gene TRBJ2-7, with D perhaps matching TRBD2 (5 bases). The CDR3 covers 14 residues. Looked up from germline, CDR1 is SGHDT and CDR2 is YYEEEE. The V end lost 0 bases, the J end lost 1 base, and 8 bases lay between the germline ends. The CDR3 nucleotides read TGTGCCAGCAGCTTGGTCCCGGGATCCTACGAGCAGTACTTC. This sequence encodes CASSLVPGSYEQYF.

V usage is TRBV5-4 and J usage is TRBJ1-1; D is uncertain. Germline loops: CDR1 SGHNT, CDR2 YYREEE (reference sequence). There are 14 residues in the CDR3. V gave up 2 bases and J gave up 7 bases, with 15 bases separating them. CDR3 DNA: TGTGCCAGCAGCTTACATAGTCGGCCCCATGAAGCTTTCTTT. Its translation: CASSLHSRPHEAFF. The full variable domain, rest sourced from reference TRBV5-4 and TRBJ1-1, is ETGVTQSPTHLIKTRGQQVTLRCSSQSGHNTVSWYQQALGQGPQFIFQYYREEENGRGNFPPRFSGLQFPNYSSELNVNALELDDSALYLCASSLHSRPHEAFFGQGTRLTVV.

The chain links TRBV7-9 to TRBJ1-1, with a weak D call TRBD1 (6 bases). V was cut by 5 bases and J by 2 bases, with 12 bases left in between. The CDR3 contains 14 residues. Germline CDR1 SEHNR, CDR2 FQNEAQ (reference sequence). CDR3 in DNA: TGTGCCAGCAGCCGCGGGACAAGAAACACTGAAGCTTTCTTT. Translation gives CASSRGTRNTEAFF.